The 27 T cell receptor beta chains below come from one sample, sequenced in a study of early T cells in non-severe SARS-CoV-2 infection. TCRdb recomputed calls from the 5' RACE reads with MiXCR, one row per CDR3 protein. Of tens of thousands of distinct CDR3 sequences listed, approximately 13% are singletons. The sequencing input was whole blood. The receptors stem from an adult who was a healthcare worker with PCR-confirmed SARS-CoV-2 infection or an uninfected control (not recorded which).

Only a few counts were recorded for this clonotype. The chain is built from TRBV6-2 or TRBV6-3 and TRBJ2-1, with D hard to call. The V and J ends lost 7 bases and 5 bases respectively, with 6 bases between them. Germline values: CDR1 MNHEY, CDR2 SVGEGT. The CDR3 covers 11 residues. CDR3 nucleotides: TGTGCCAGCAAAGTCCACAATGAGCAGTTCTTC. Residues: CASKVHNEQFF.

This clonotype was counted between two and nine times. This chain links TRBV4-2 with TRBJ2-1; 14 bases fit TRBD2. This CDR3 has 15 amino acids. CDR1 is LGHNA and CDR2 is YNFKEQ in the germline V gene. Trimming at V came to 2 bases and at J to 10 bases, leaving 4 bases not matched to a gene. CDR3 nucleotides: TGTGCCAGCAGCCAACGGGGACTAGCGGGAGTCGAGCAGTTCTTC. This encodes CASSQRGLAGVEQFF.

This clonotype was recorded at least ten times. The V call is TRBV10-1, the J call TRBJ2-1, with 9 bases matching TRBD1. V lost 8 bases to trimming and J lost 8 bases; unmatched junction nucleotides: 13. There are 15 residues in the CDR3. Germline CDR1 reads WNHNN; CDR2 reads SYGVQD (reference sequence). In DNA, the CDR3 is TGCGCCAGCGCGGCCGGGACAGGGCATTTGGATGAGCAGTTCTTC. Its translation: CASAAGTGHLDEQFF.

This clonotype has ten or more counts. This chain connects TRBV27 to TRBJ1-5; TRBD1 might be the D (6 bases). The CDR3 covers 14 residues. Trimming cost V 4 bases and J 4 bases, with 11 bases left between them. CDR1 is MNHEY, CDR2 SMNVEV, per germline (reference sequence). The CDR3 here is CASSSGTLNQPQHF. In DNA, the CDR3 is TGTGCCAGCAGTTCCGGGACACTTAATCAGCCCCAGCATTTT.

This CDR3 reads CSARQQGRSSYNEQFF. The CDR3 coding sequence is TGCAGTGCTAGACAACAGGGAAGAAGCTCCTACAATGAGCAGTTCTTC. This sequence joins TRBV20-1 and TRBJ2-1; tentative D call: TRBD1 (6 bases). Trimming removed 2 bases at V and 0 bases at J, with 14 bases between. Germline V gives CDR1 DFQATT, CDR2 SNEGSKA (reference sequence). This CDR3 is 16 amino acids long.

The rearrangement joins TRBV5-1 to TRBJ2-7; the D is unclear. This CDR3 spans 13 amino acids. Trimming took 0 bases from V and 3 from J, leaving 7 bases between them. Germline CDR1 reads SGHRS; CDR2 reads YFSETQ. The CDR3 nucleotides are TGCGCCAGCAGCTTGGAAGGGATCTACGAGCAGTACTTC. This encodes CASSLEGIYEQYF.

This clonotype was counted between two and nine times. The rearrangement joins TRBV29-1 to TRBJ2-1, with TRBD2 matching 11 bases. Germline V gene sequence: CDR1 SQVTM, CDR2 ANQGSEA. CDR3 length: 16 amino acids. Losses at the gene ends were 6 bases for V and 0 bases for J; bases not matched to a gene: 7. CDR3 amino acids: CSVAGTSGSSYNEQFF. The CDR3 coding sequence is TGCAGCGTCGCTGGGACTAGCGGAAGCTCCTACAATGAGCAGTTCTTC.

Many counts were recorded for this clonotype. This chain links TRBV6-5 with TRBJ2-5; D not resolved. Germline lookup yields CDR1 MNHEY and CDR2 SVGAGI. Trimming pared 5 bases from V and 2 bases from J, leaving 15 bases between. CDR3 length: 15 amino acids. CDR3 protein: CASSQNDTLQETQYF. The CDR3 DNA reads as TGTGCCAGCAGTCAGAATGACACCCTACAAGAGACCCAGTACTTC.

This clonotype was seen repeatedly, ten times or more. The chain joins TRBV29-1 to TRBJ2-7, with D unresolved. V lost 5 bases, J lost 3 bases, and 14 bases lay in between. Germline values: CDR1 SQVTM, CDR2 ANQGSEA. The CDR3 is 13 amino acids. CDR3 residues: CSVRTSIRYEQYF. CDR3 coding DNA: TGCAGCGTTCGTACCAGTATCCGCTACGAGCAGTACTTC.

This chain links TRBV7-8 with TRBJ2-3; maybe TRBD2 (7 bases). V was clipped by 0 bases and J by 3 bases, with 10 bases between them. Germline V gene data show CDR1 as SGHVS and CDR2 as FQNEAQ. This CDR3 has 15 residues. The CDR3 reads CASSLAGGETDTQYF. As DNA, the CDR3 is TGTGCCAGCAGCTTAGCAGGGGGGGAGACAGATACGCAGTATTTT.

V usage is TRBV6-2 or TRBV6-3 and J usage is TRBJ1-1; a possible D gene is TRBD1 (5 bases). V shed 8 bases and J shed 4 bases, with 14 bases lying between them. This CDR3 has 13 amino acids. Germline CDR1 reads MNHEY; CDR2 reads SVGEGT. CDR3 DNA: TGTGCCAGCGCACCGCGGGGCGGCACTGAAGCTTTCTTT. Protein product: CASAPRGGTEAFF.

This chain joins TRBV28 and TRBJ2-7; the match to TRBD2 covers 8 bases. CDR1 is MDHEN, CDR2 SYDVKM, per germline. CDR3 length equals 16 residues. With V trimmed by 2 bases and J by 7 bases, 13 bases remained unmatched. Written as DNA, the CDR3 is TGTGCCAGCAGTTTAAGGGTAGCGGGGTTCCCGCGGGAGCAGTACTTC. It translates to CASSLRVAGFPREQYF.

This clonotype was recorded a few times. The chain employs TRBV4-2 and TRBJ2-7, with 12 bases lining up with TRBD2. J was trimmed by 0 bases and V by 0 bases; bases with no gene match: 15. CDR1 and CDR2 from the germline V gene are LGHNA and YNFKEQ. The CDR3 has 21 amino acids. The CDR3 nucleotides are TGTGCCAGCAGCCAAGAAGGCCAAGGGCTAGCGGGAGGGGTTTTCTCCTACGAGCAGTACTTC. Its protein product is CASSQEGQGLAGGVFSYEQYF.

This clonotype was seen only a few times. This CDR3 is CASSLAIQPNTEAFF. The CDR3 DNA sequence: TGTGCCAGCAGCTTAGCGATACAGCCGAACACTGAAGCTTTCTTT. The J gene is TRBJ1-1, the V gene TRBV7-9; D is ambiguous. Trimming shortened V by 0 bases and J by 1 base, and 9 bases separated the two germline ends. The CDR3 has 15 amino acids. The germline V gene has CDR1 SEHNR and CDR2 FQNEAQ (reference sequence).

This clonotype was seen only a few times. The V call is TRBV3-1, the J call TRBJ1-1; no clear D. This CDR3 is 17 amino acids long. From germline, CDR1 is LGHDT and CDR2 YNNKEL (reference sequence). V lost 0 bases, J lost 1 base, and 15 bases lay in between. The CDR3 DNA reads as TGTGCCAGCAGCCAAGATCTGTGGGGTCGGTCGAACACTGAAGCTTTCTTT. It translates to CASSQDLWGRSNTEAFF.

This clonotype was seen a handful of times. The chain couples TRBV5-1 to TRBJ1-1; weak D call: TRBD1 (5 bases). Trimming took 3 bases from V and 2 from J, leaving 23 bases between them. CDR3 size: 18 residues. Germline loops: CDR1 SGHRS, CDR2 YFSETQ. The CDR3 loop reads CASSYTLIPGRQNTEAFF. The DNA of the CDR3 is TGCGCCAGCAGCTACACACTCATACCGGGACGGCAAAACACTGAAGCTTTCTTT.

In this sample, this clonotype turned up many times. The genes are TRBV5-4 and TRBJ2-2; D uncertain. The germline gives CDR1 SGHNT, CDR2 YYREEE (reference sequence). Trimming stripped 5 bases from V and 3 bases from J, with 14 bases between. There are 15 residues in the CDR3. The CDR3 region is CASRVGGADTGELFF. The CDR3 DNA follows: TGTGCCAGCAGGGTCGGTGGCGCGGACACCGGGGAGCTGTTTTTT.

The sample holds one count of this clonotype. The chain has TRBV20-1 and TRBJ2-7; 13 bases align to TRBD2. After removal of 6 bases from V and 3 bases from J, the junction contained 5 bases not matched to a gene. The CDR3 runs to 14 residues. The germline CDR1 and CDR2 sequences are DFQATT and SNEGSKA (reference sequence). The CDR3 protein is CSAPRTSGSYEQYF. The CDR3 region has the DNA TGCAGTGCCCCCCGGACTAGCGGGAGCTACGAGCAGTACTTC.

The chain recombines TRBV18 with TRBJ2-7; unclear D gene. This CDR3 has 15 residues. Per germline, CDR1 KGHSH and CDR2 LQKENI. V was shortened by 2 bases and J by 3 bases, with 14 bases between the two germline ends. CDR3 bases: TGTGCCAGCTCACCAAGCAGTTTAGGCCGCTACGAGCAGTACTTC. It codes for CASSPSSLGRYEQYF.

There are a few counts of this clonotype. This chain joins TRBV7-2 and TRBJ2-5; D remains ambiguous. From germline, CDR1 is SGHTA and CDR2 FQGNSA. The V gene lost 5 bases and the J gene lost 3 bases, with 7 bases spanning the gap. The CDR3 extends over 12 amino acids. For the CDR3, the DNA is TGTGCCAGCAGCACCACAGAAGAGACCCAGTACTTC. This encodes CASSTTEETQYF.

This clonotype was counted many times. This sequence joins TRBV5-1 and TRBJ2-3, with TRBD2 as a possible D gene (6 bases). The CDR3 is 16 amino acids. Trimming shortened V by 1 base and J by 0 bases, and 12 bases separated the two germline ends. Germline V CDR1 and CDR2: SGHRS, YFSETQ. The chain's CDR3 is CASSLWPSASTDTQYF. The DNA for the CDR3 is TGCGCCAGCAGCTTGTGGCCTAGCGCTAGCACAGATACGCAGTATTTT.

The chain recombines TRBV21-1 with TRBJ2-3; TRBD1, the table's D call, was not compared with the DNA. TRBV21-1 is deemed a pseudogene. The CDR3 is 14 residues long. CDR3 nucleotides: TGTGCCAGCTCGGGACCTCTTAGCACAGATACGCAGTATTTT. Translating gives CASSGPLSTDTQYF.

J is TRBJ2-3 and V is TRBV29-1; D call uncertain. The germline V gene has CDR1 SQVTM and CDR2 ANQGSEA. The CDR3 extends over 11 amino acids. V gave up 7 bases and J gave up 4 bases, with 9 bases separating them. CDR3 protein: CSGRLADTQYF. CDR3 DNA: TGCAGCGGACGGCTGGCAGATACGCAGTATTTT.

This clonotype was seen ten or more times. This chain joins TRBV6-2 or TRBV6-3 and TRBJ2-7; the D is unclear. CDR3 size: 12 residues. The ends were cut back, 2 bases at V and 5 bases at J, with 7 bases in the middle. Germline V lookup: CDR1 MNHEY, CDR2 SVGEGT. The DNA of the CDR3 is TGTGCCAGCAGTTACCCCACGGACGAGCAGTACTTC. This sequence encodes CASSYPTDEQYF.

This clonotype was picked up many times. The V and J genes are TRBV29-1 and TRBJ2-6; D not certain. The V end lost 6 bases, the J end lost 1 base, and 16 bases lay between the germline ends. The CDR3 length is 16 residues. Germline V gene data show CDR1 as SQVTM and CDR2 as ANQGSEA. As DNA, the CDR3 is TGCAGCGTCCTTACCGGGTCGACGTCTGGGGCCAACGTCCTGACTTTC. This gives the protein CSVLTGSTSGANVLTF.

The sample holds a few counts of this clonotype. The chain combines TRBV7-2 with TRBJ2-1, with TRBD1 identical over 10 bases. With 6 bases clipped from V and 7 bases from J, the junction kept 12 bases outside the gene matches. The germline V gene encodes CDR1 SGHTA and CDR2 FQGNSA. The CDR3 runs to 16 residues. This chain's CDR3 is CASSPLPGQGKNEQFF. CDR3 in DNA: TGTGCCAGCAGTCCATTACCGGGACAGGGGAAAAATGAGCAGTTCTTC.

The sample holds a few counts of this clonotype. The chain carries TRBV7-2 and TRBJ1-1; TRBD1 agrees at 12 bases. Trimming took 4 bases from V and 10 from J; bases not matched to a gene: 10. The germline CDR1 and CDR2 sequences are SGHTA and FQGNSA. This CDR3 comprises 15 residues. The CDR3 is CASSSILGQGASAFF. CDR3 in DNA: TGTGCCAGCAGCTCCATTCTGGGACAGGGGGCTTCAGCTTTCTTT.